One and the same sample provided the 10 T cell receptor beta chains below, sequenced in a study of cytomegalovirus exposure and HLA in healthy donors. The primer mix had 60 Vbeta and 13 Jbeta primers. Clones were sequenced by immunoSEQ multiplex PCR, and TCRdb holds only the in-frame ones, with some missing. The sample has some 76,000 clones, more than 60% seen once. Sequencing was performed on PBMCs. These receptors all come from a male donor in good health and CMV-seropositive.

V and J are TRBV7-3 and TRBJ2-1, with D tentatively TRBD1 (6 bases). CDR1 and CDR2 (germline): SGHTA, FQGTGA. Trimming pared 5 bases from V and 0 bases from J, leaving 11 bases between. The CDR3 runs to 15 residues. This CDR3 is CASSPVQGSYNEQFF. The CDR3 region has the DNA TGTGCCAGCAGCCCAGTACAGGGCTCCTACAATGAGCAGTTCTTC.

The DNA for the CDR3 is TGTGCCAGCAGGGGTGGAGGAGATACGCAGTATTTT. Translated, it gives CASRGGGDTQYF. The chain uses TRBV21-1 and TRBJ2-3; the D call TRBD2 from the table was never checked on the DNA. TRBV21-1 is noted as a pseudogene. The CDR3 spans 12 residues.

The chain joins TRBV6-1 to TRBJ2-7, with D possibly TRBD2 on 5 matching bases. Germline lookup yields CDR1 MNHNS and CDR2 SASEGT. This CDR3 spans 16 amino acids. V gave up 1 base and J gave up 0 bases, with 13 bases separating them. In DNA form, the CDR3 reads TGTGCCAGCAGTGAAGATATGCCGGGAAACTCCTACGAGCAGTACTTC. Protein product: CASSEDMPGNSYEQYF.

CDR3 residues: CASRTTGGAYEQYF. The DNA of the CDR3 is TGTGCCAGCAGAACAACAGGGGGCGCGTACGAGCAGTACTTC. The chain joins TRBV7-9 to TRBJ2-7; 9 bases fit TRBD1. With 6 bases clipped from V and 4 bases from J, the junction kept 7 bases outside the gene matches. The V gene's germline CDR1 is SEHNR and CDR2 FQNEAQ (reference sequence). This CDR3 region has 14 residues.

This clone was detected a few times. V gene TRBV5-4 combines with J gene TRBJ1-4; 8 bases align to TRBD1. Trimming removed 4 bases from V and 5 bases from J; junction bases left unmatched: 4. The germline gives CDR1 SGHNT, CDR2 YYREEE (reference sequence). This CDR3 comprises 14 residues. The CDR3: CASSRDRKNEKLFF. The DNA for the CDR3 is TGTGCCAGCAGCAGGGACAGGAAAAATGAAAAACTGTTTTTT.

This clone was recorded a few times. The chain carries TRBV30 and TRBJ1-2; tentative D call: TRBD1 (5 bases). CDR1 GTSNPN and CDR2 SVGIG come from the germline V gene (reference sequence). The CDR3 sequence is 14 residues long. V dropped 3 bases and J dropped 2 bases, with 13 bases sitting between them. The CDR3 bases are TGTGCCTGGAGAATAGGCGGGGCCAACTATGGCTACACCTTC. It encodes CAWRIGGANYGYTF.

The gene calls are TRBV4-1 and TRBJ1-2; no reliable D call. The CDR3 loop spans 13 amino acids. V lost 5 bases, J lost 8 bases, and 15 bases lay in between. Germline CDR1 is MGHRA and CDR2 is YSYEKL. CDR3: CASSASHLRGYTF. In nucleotides, the CDR3 is TGCGCCAGCAGCGCCTCACACTTGAGGGGCTACACCTTC.

The CDR3 coding sequence is TGCGCCAGCAGCCAAGCTCCTAGCGGGGATTTGTCCCAGTACTTC. Translation gives CASSQAPSGDLSQYF. The chain has TRBV4-1 and TRBJ2-5; TRBD2 aligns across 9 bases. This CDR3 region has 15 residues. Germline V gene data show CDR1 as MGHRA and CDR2 as YSYEKL. Trimming took 1 base from V and 9 from J; bases not matched to a gene: 9.

V and J are TRBV12-5 and TRBJ1-2; unclear D gene. The germline V and J ends were trimmed by 1 base and 5 bases, with 8 bases remaining between them. There are 13 residues in the CDR3. CDR1 and CDR2 from the germline V gene are LGHNT and FRNRAP. The CDR3 bases are TGTGCTAGTGGTTTGGGAGATCTATATGGCTACACCTTC. Translating it yields CASGLGDLYGYTF.

This clone came up once. The CDR3 nucleotides read TGCGCCAGCAGCTTGGACAGGGTCTACGAGCAGTACTTC. Translated: CASSLDRVYEQYF. This chain joins TRBV5-1 and TRBJ2-7; perhaps TRBD1 as D (6 bases). V lost 0 bases to trimming and J lost 3 bases, with 7 bases between them. The CDR3 sequence is 13 residues long. Germline lookup yields CDR1 SGHRS and CDR2 YFSETQ.